This T cell receptor (beta chain) was sequenced in a study of cytomegalovirus exposure and HLA in healthy donors. With 60 Vbeta and 13 Jbeta primers, the PCR was carried out. Profiled with immunoSEQ multiplex PCR; TCRdb holds only in-frame clones, not every one. The table has some 40,000 clones, about two thirds seen once. V gave up 5 bases and J gave up 5 bases; unmatched junction bases: 11. This CDR3 is built from 16 residues. The germline CDR1 and CDR2 sequences are SGHVS and FNYEAQ. The V gene is TRBV7-6, the J gene TRBJ2-3; 9 positions match TRBD2. The TCR originated in a man between 60 and 75 years old in good health and CMV-seropositive. Sequenced: PBMCs. The CDR3: CASSPWVAGEGDTQYF. DNA of the CDR3: TGTGCCAGCAGCCCCTGGGTAGCGGGAGAGGGAGATACGCAGTATTTT.